This T cell receptor beta chain stems from a study of shared clonotypes between healthy human individuals (dated by TCRdb to about 2020). Regarding the complete study: Two women and a few men aged 18 to 49 years were included in the cohort. Different laboratories and diverse techniques were used to prepare libraries and sequence TCR repertoires, to increase sequencing depth and limit assay-specific biases. Leukapheresis yielded between about 0.85 and 10 billion PBMCs per donor. The study deeply sequenced blood TCR repertoires of five healthy adults to estimate repertoire size and the extent of clonotype sharing between individuals. For each donor, three plates each were used for CD4 naive and CD4 memory, two plates were used for CD8 naive, and one plate was used for CD8 memory. Broad study findings and their caveats: Incomplete sequencing was indicated by rarefaction of sorted-subset datasets, despite the large sequencing depth. Across a handful of donors, around 5% of naive CD4, approximately 3.6% of naive CD8, approximately 2.5% of memory CD4, and roughly 0.41% of memory CD8 clonotypes were shared. Sampling was restricted to blood, and TCR repertoires in tissue are likely to differ from TCR repertoires in blood. Pairwise subsampling led to the expectation that sequencing depth would affect the degree of clonotype sharing among donors. The small number of donors limited the genetic and exposure-history diversity represented. Compared with non-shared clonotypes, the clonotypes found in all four sorted-subset donors had higher generation probabilities. Naive subsets generally had larger estimated clonotype richness than memory subsets.

As for this clone: The antigen it binds to is not known. One base away there is no much larger clone; base qualities are not given.

TCR CDR3 regions were amplified from genomic DNA by multiplex PCR using the deep immunoSEQ assay. Genomic DNA extracted from each cell subset was distributed evenly over all wells of several immunoSEQ 96-well plates, and each plate served as one replicate. For sorted subsets, each replicate PCR was loaded with about 200 ng genomic DNA, equivalent to 25,000 to 30,000 T cell genomes. The purified libraries were quantified using a Qubit 3.0 fluorometer, sized with a Bioanalyzer 2100, and then quantified again using the KAPA Library Quantification kit. Each immunoSEQ 96-well plate was sequenced on its own single-read 150-cycle Illumina NextSeq 550 flow cell. The paper's data handling went like this. Because the immunoSEQ output included only junctional sequences and no quality scores, the filtering could not be the same as the filtering used for full-length reads. To assign V/J genes and CDR3, sequences were annotated using PyIR, a Python wrapper for IgBLAST v1.9, with IMGT germline references. Any read was removed if the V/J assignment was weak (E-value above 1e-6), the CDR3 was missing, or the read contained stop codons, out-of-frame junctions, or ambiguous translated residues. A V3J clonotype was defined by an identical inferred V gene, J gene, and CDR3 amino acid sequence. Percentage overlap between repertoires was calculated by dividing the number of shared unique clonotypes by the size of the smaller repertoire. RTK rarefaction, the Chao1 estimator, and Recon v2.1 estimates of unobserved clonotypes were used to assess repertoire richness. For all TCRbeta clonotypes obtained by the gDNA method from a few donors, generation probabilities were computed with OLGA. TCRdb took this table from immuneACCESS and kept in-frame rearrangements with V and J called. Such tables lack part of the clones; where checked against another copy, unresolved V genes explain under half of the gap, and the rest is unexplained. That table supplies the V and J calls and clone size; D and trimming were determined from the DNA. Here the sample has 330,000 or so clones; around four fifths occur a single time. The top ten clonotypes cover about 10% of the sample.

Donors were healthy HIV-negative adults with no recently reported acute infections or vaccinations. All donors were Caucasian adults living in Nashville, Tennessee, USA. Magnetic negative selection was used to enrich CD4+ T cells, after which naive cells were positively selected on CD45RA and the negative fraction became the memory subset. Blood was collected by leukapheresis, and PBMCs were isolated by Ficoll-Histopaque density gradient centrifugation and then cryopreserved in liquid nitrogen vapor phase. Analytical flow cytometry was used to check the purity and quantity of every magnetically sorted T cell population. Each sorted fraction had its genomic DNA isolated and then quantified by UV absorbance on a Nanodrop 2000c. The sample taken for sequencing was memory CD4+ T cells sorted from blood. Reading the label with the study, this specimen's cell subset or site is: CD45RA-negative fraction. The origin of this receptor is a man aged 30-40 years in good health.

The CDR3 region has the sequence CASSLRQTRRLAIEETQYF. Here is the DNA: TGTGCCAGCAGTTTAAGGCAGACTCGCCGACTAGCGATCGAAGAGACCCAGTACTTC. This chain is built from TRBV28 and TRBJ2-5; 8 bases in between match TRBD2. The CDR3 has 19 amino acids, counting the end cysteine and phenylalanine. Just CDR3 DNA is preserved here, 57 bases in frame from base 1. CDR1 MDHEN and CDR2 SYDVKM are derived from the germline V gene. Trimming removed 2 bases from V and 3 bases from J; the gene matches leave 17 bases unexplained. Where the CDR3 stops, the reference TRBV28 and TRBJ2-5 genes take over; the full variable domain is DVKVTQSSRYLVKRTGEKVFLECVQDMDHENMFWYRQDPGLGLRLIYFSYDVKMKEKGDIPEGYSVSREKKERFSLILESASTNQTSMYLCASSLRQTRRLAIEETQYFGPGTRLLVL.